A single sample gave rise to the 3 T cell receptor beta chains below, sequenced in a study of T cells in Graves' hyperthyroidism and ophthalmopathy. Amplification of TCR beta CDR3 regions was performed using RNA transcripts as template. First-round RT-PCR with HTBI primers amplified the TCR CDR3 region. TCRdb called the multiplex PCR reads again in MiXCR, with one record for every CDR3 protein. This sample has 300,000 to 450,000 distinct CDR3 sequences, with under 15% found just once. Source material: blood. The receptors here all came from a woman aged 25 to 39 with Graves' hyperthyroidism.

The rearrangement links TRBV7-2 to TRBJ1-5; D is undetermined. The CDR3 has 12 residues. Germline CDR1 reads SGHTA; CDR2 reads FQGNSA. Trimming took off 5 bases at V and 9 bases at J, with 11 bases between the two ends. The CDR3 here is CTSSLEAGPQHF. In nucleotides, the CDR3 is TGTACCAGCAGCCTAGAGGCTGGGCCCCAGCATTTT. Full variable domain (missing parts from reference TRBV7-2 and TRBJ1-5): GAGVSQSPSNKVTEKGKDVELRCDPISGHTALYWYRQSLGQGLEFLIYFQGNSAPDKSGLPSDRFSAERTGGSVSTLTIQRTQQEDSAVYLCTSSLEAGPQHFGDGTRLSIL.

This clonotype was detected a few times. The J gene is TRBJ2-7, the V gene TRBV20-1; 7 bases match TRBD2. V lost 8 bases and J lost 0; bases outside the gene matches: 10. Per the germline V gene, CDR1 is DFQATT and CDR2 is SNEGSKA (reference sequence). The CDR3 has 14 residues. The CDR3 DNA follows: TGCAGTTTTTTTTTCGGGGGGAGCTCCTACGAGCAGTACTTC. This codes for CSFFFGGSSYEQYF.

This clonotype was counted between two and nine times. The junction differs from germline at one of its ends, possibly a read error. The chain combines TRBV5-1 with TRBJ2-7, with D perhaps TRBD1 (5 bases). Per germline, CDR1 SGHRS and CDR2 YFSETQ. The CDR3 is 14 residues long. CDR3 in DNA: TGCGCCAGCAGCCCGCAGGGCCCGACCTACGGGCAGTACTTC. Translation gives CASSPQGPTYGQYF.